The 11 T cell receptor beta chains listed next were all sequenced from one sample in a study of OX40 agonist ivuxolimab in advanced cancers. Sequencing was performed with immunoSEQ multiplex PCR; in TCRdb, only in-frame clones are kept and a portion is missing. The sample holds 70,000 to 85,000 clones, about 85% seen once. The input for sequencing was CD4+ or CD8+ T cells sorted from blood, taken in a trial of the OX40 agonist ivuxolimab. These receptors were obtained from an adult with an advanced solid tumor such as melanoma, head and neck, liver or kidney cancer.

The DNA of the CDR3 is TGTGCCAGTAGTCACAACTATGGCTACACCTTC. Translation: CASSHNYGYTF. This rearrangement joins TRBV19 to TRBJ1-2; D is ambiguous. Trimming took off 5 bases at V and 2 bases at J, with 3 bases between the two ends. This CDR3 is 11 amino acids long. Germline CDR1 and CDR2: LNHDA and SQIVND (reference sequence).

This chain uses TRBV6-1 with TRBJ1-1; a weak D match, TRBD1 (5 bases). Germline values: CDR1 MNHNS, CDR2 SASEGT. Trimming cost V 0 bases and J 0 bases, with 20 bases left between them. This CDR3 comprises 19 residues. The CDR3 bases are TGTGCCAGCAGTGAAGCGCTCGGACACTTACCGGGGGTGAACACTGAAGCTTTCTTT. Residues: CASSEALGHLPGVNTEAFF.

The V gene is TRBV6-1, the J gene TRBJ1-5; D gene unclear. With 2 bases removed from V and 0 bases from J, the gap between germline ends came to 11 bases. The CDR3 sequence is 16 residues long. Germline lookup yields CDR1 MNHNS and CDR2 SASEGT. CDR3 DNA sequence: TGTGCCAGCAGTGAACTAGCAGTTTATAGCAATCAGCCCCAGCATTTT. Its translation is CASSELAVYSNQPQHF.

In this sample, this clone turned up once. V usage is TRBV4-2 and J usage is TRBJ2-7, with a tentative D call TRBD1 (6 bases). The CDR3 is made up of 15 amino acids. CDR1 is LGHNA and CDR2 is YNFKEQ in the germline V gene. The V gene lost 1 base and the J gene lost 3 bases, with 13 bases spanning the gap. CDR3 sequence: CASSQAWTASYEQYF. The CDR3 DNA sequence: TGTGCCAGCAGCCAAGCCTGGACAGCAAGCTACGAGCAGTACTTC.

This clone was seen only a few times. This chain links TRBV5-1 with TRBJ1-1; D uncertain. The CDR3 has 14 amino acids. The V gene lost 5 bases and the J gene lost 7 bases, with 18 bases spanning the gap. From germline, CDR1 is SGHRS and CDR2 YFSETQ. CDR3 loop: CASRPTTDYLEAFF. The CDR3 DNA follows: TGCGCCAGCAGGCCAACCACAGACTACCTTGAAGCTTTCTTT.

The CDR3 DNA sequence: TGTGCCAGCAGCTTAGCGTGGCGGGAGGTGACAGATACGCAGTATTTT. This codes for CASSLAWREVTDTQYF. The chain couples TRBV7-2 to TRBJ2-3; 8 bases line up with TRBD2. V gave up 0 bases and J gave up 3 bases; unmatched junction bases: 5. Germline lookup yields CDR1 SGHTA and CDR2 FQGNSA. This CDR3 is 16 amino acids long. The full variable domain, completed using reference TRBV7-2 and TRBJ2-3, is GAGVSQSPSNKVTEKGKDVELRCDPISGHTALYWYRQSLGQGLEFLIYFQGNSAPDKSGLPSDRFSAERTGGSVSTLTIQRTQQEDSAVYLCASSLAWREVTDTQYFGPGTRLTVL.

V usage is TRBV28 and J usage is TRBJ1-2, with D uncertain. This CDR3 is built from 12 residues. From germline, CDR1 is MDHEN and CDR2 SYDVKM. Deletions cut 4 bases from V and 7 bases from J, with 10 bases between. For the CDR3, the DNA is TGTGCCAGCAGTTCGGGCAGGCTTGGCTACACCTTC. It is translated as CASSSGRLGYTF.

This sequence joins TRBV6-5 and TRBJ2-3; TRBD2 matches 7 bases. The V segment lost 2 bases and the J segment 0 bases; nucleotides outside the gene matches: 2. There are 15 residues in the CDR3. Per the germline V gene, CDR1 is MNHEY and CDR2 is SVGAGI. This CDR3 is CASSYQGGSTDTQYF. In nucleotides, the CDR3 is TGTGCCAGCAGTTACCAGGGAGGGAGCACAGATACGCAGTATTTT.

The CDR3 DNA reads as TGTGCCAGTAGTATTGTAACTAGCTTGGGTTTGAATGAGCAGTTCTTC. Protein sequence: CASSIVTSLGLNEQFF. V is TRBV19 and J is TRBJ2-1; D is perhaps TRBD2 (6 bases). V was shortened by 3 bases and J by 7 bases, with 19 bases between the two germline ends. CDR3 length: 16 amino acids. CDR1 is LNHDA, CDR2 SQIVND, per germline (reference sequence).

The chain joins TRBV4-2 to TRBJ2-6, with no clear D. Looked up from germline, CDR1 is LGHNA and CDR2 is YNFKEQ. Trimming cost V 2 bases and J 0 bases, with 5 bases left between them. The CDR3 spans 15 residues. CDR3 in amino acids: CASSQLGSGANVLTF. The DNA of the CDR3 is TGTGCCAGCAGCCAATTGGGCTCTGGGGCCAACGTCCTGACTTTC.

This sequence joins TRBV6-5 and TRBJ2-7, with no clear D. Germline CDR1 is MNHEY and CDR2 is SVGAGI. CDR3 length equals 11 residues. V was clipped by 5 bases and J by 3 bases, with 5 bases between them. DNA for the CDR3: TGTGCCAGCAGTAATCTCTACGAGCAGTACTTC. Its protein is CASSNLYEQYF.